The 5 T cell receptor beta chains presented below share a single source sample, sequenced in a study of cytomegalovirus exposure and HLA in healthy donors. The PCR had 60 Vbeta and 13 Jbeta primers. Clones were read by immunoSEQ multiplex PCR, and TCRdb kept only the in-frame ones, dropping some. This table has roughly 120,000 clones, 75% to 85% appearing once. The specimen sequenced was PBMCs. The receptors here all came from a male donor in good health and CMV-seronegative.

The chain carries TRBV28 and TRBJ1-1; D not resolved. Trimming took off 7 bases at V and 1 base at J, with 10 bases between the two ends. The CDR3 totals 13 residues. The germline V gene has CDR1 MDHEN and CDR2 SYDVKM. CDR3 loop: CASIGHPNTEAFF. CDR3 bases: TGTGCCAGCATCGGTCACCCGAACACTGAAGCTTTCTTT.

This rearrangement joins TRBV11-2 to TRBJ2-7, with 8 bases lining up with TRBD1. The CDR3 consists of 15 residues. Trimming took 1 base from V and 1 from J; bases not matched to a gene: 3. Per the germline V gene, CDR1 is SGHAT and CDR2 is FQNNGV. The CDR3 DNA reads as TGTGCCAGCAGCTTAGGGGACAGGACGTCCTACGAGCAGTACTTC. Its protein product is CASSLGDRTSYEQYF.

The chain combines TRBV9 with TRBJ2-2; TRBD1 matches 7 bases. J gave up 5 bases and V 0 bases, and 7 bases lay outside the gene matches. This CDR3 has 16 residues. In germline, CDR1 is SGDLS, CDR2 YYNGEE. CDR3: CASSVEPGQLTGELFF. CDR3 sequence (DNA): TGTGCCAGCAGCGTAGAACCGGGACAGCTAACCGGGGAGCTGTTTTTT.

This chain links TRBV7-9 with TRBJ1-2; 7 bases are shared with TRBD1. V shed 1 base, J shed 8 bases, and the junction held 13 bases outside the gene matches. The germline CDR1 and CDR2 sequences are SEHNR and FQNEAQ (reference sequence). This CDR3 comprises 16 residues. DNA for the CDR3: TGTGCCAGCAGCTTAGGGGGGCAGGGGGACTTGTTCGGCTACACCTTC. Translated: CASSLGGQGDLFGYTF.

This chain links TRBV6-1 with TRBJ1-3; 10 bases are shared with TRBD1. V trimming: 2 bases; J trimming: 4 bases; junction bases outside the gene matches: 8. The V gene's germline CDR1 is MNHNS and CDR2 SASEGT. The CDR3 has 17 residues. For the CDR3, the DNA is TGTGCCAGCAGTGAACTCATCGGGGGACAGGGGGGAAACACCATATATTTT. Its protein is CASSELIGGQGGNTIYF.